This is a list of T cell receptor beta chains from one sample in a study of Ad26.COV2.S vaccination and SARS-CoV-2 variants. Using immunoSEQ multiplex PCR, the repertoire was profiled, and TCRdb retains in-frame clones only, with some absent. This repertoire shows more than 300,000 clones, around 89% found once; its top ten account for around 4.5%. The sample in question was peripheral blood, obtained in a trial of Ad26.COV2.S vaccine versus placebo. The receptor set was obtained from a person between 18 and 59 years old who received the Ad26.COV2.S COVID-19 vaccine or a placebo. Each CDR3 is given without its conserved first and last residue.

TRBV5-5 ASSATANTGELF
TRBV4-3 ASSQGGSRAIQY
TRBV7-2 ASSLGPGGPLTDTQY
TRBV5-5 ASSLFQGFYEQY
TRBV30 AWSRQVYDQPQH
TRBV7-6 ASGQGLSQETQY
TRBV19 ASSIMWTVNEQF
TRBV25-1 ASSEFRGSETQY
TRBV11-2 ASSPDREARVPGELF
TRBV28 ASSAGTQEAF
TRBV7-7 ASSFDAGGHNEQF
TRBV28 ATQDRGHDTEAF
TRBV5-1 ASSWVLPSGNTIY
TRBV19 ASSMGSRTYWETQY
TRBV25-1 ASSALTDSSYGYT
TRBV5-4 ASSSPGQGSDEQF
TRBV28 ASSLAGTGGTSNEKLF
TRBV2 ASSTSGGSDYEQY
TRBV5-1 ASSLAGGHGTDTQY
TRBV7-2 ASSSPGRYTGELF
TRBV11-1 ASSLVGPYEQY
TRBV6-1 ASSEYPHSGQGSPLH
TRBV28 ASSPGTRYEQY
TRBV5-6 ASSTRRSYNSPLH
TRBV6-1 ASSEEEGTGGYEQY
TRBV29-1 SVGEGLAKNIQY
TRBV6-4 ASSADEDSPLH
TRBV5-8 ASSSTGTGFGNQPQH
TRBV5-5 ASSVSRGLAGGPSTGELF
TRBV3-1/TRBV3-2 ASSQDHLAGREQF
TRBV2 ASSEGLAGAGELF
TRBV3-1/TRBV3-2 ASSQVSGVGQETQY
TRBV5-1 ASSPGHSSGANVLT
TRBV6-5 ASTRRQGSTEAF
TRBV4-3 ASSQGWAPDRSFTDTQY
TRBV7-2 ASSLSGQVLAKNIQY
TRBV3-1/TRBV3-2 ASSQGGVADTQY
TRBV4-1 ASSQDPGTGGSDTQY
TRBV2 ASSTGVGTSQGGYT
TRBV7-8 ASSLGGVPTDTQY
TRBV4-1 ASSHQGQQLTDTQY
TRBV5-6 ASSLGPGQGQY
TRBV7-9 ASSSEVGLERAF
TRBV5-1 ASRLELAGAPDTQY
TRBV18 ASSSGTGVYEQY